This TCR beta chain was identified in a study of PD-L1 blockade in urothelial cancer. Turning to the study itself: Samples of blood were analyzed 3 weeks (second dose) and 6 weeks after treatment start. Blood gave a median roughly 150,000 T cells.

Time point indicated: pretreatment peripheral blood. Urothelial carcinoma, locally advanced or metastatic, affected the patients. Synthetic TCR analog templates were spiked into each PCR. Libraries were prepared by immunoSEQ multiplex PCR; TCRdb keeps only in-frame clonotypes and omits some of them. The sample gives tens of thousands of clones, roughly 89% of which show up once; around 1.5% is in the top ten. The CDR3 is 15 amino acids. Germline CDR1 is MNHEY and CDR2 is SVGAGI. Trimming cost V 6 bases and J 0 bases, with 12 bases left between them. Source: PBMCs, taken around atezolizumab (anti-PD-L1) treatment. V is TRBV6-5 and J is TRBJ1-3; the D gene is possibly TRBD1 (5 bases). This TCR was sampled from a man aged 55 to 70 with urothelial cancer. In nucleotides, the CDR3 is TGTGCCAGCAGCCGTGGACAACCCTCTGGAAACACCATATATTTT. The encoded protein is CASSRGQPSGNTIYF.